The 31 T cell receptor beta chains below come from one sample, sequenced in a study of T cell repertoires in cytomegalovirus infection (dated by TCRdb to between 2018 and 2021). The treatment or condition label here, explained by the study, means: in vitro stimulation with specific CMV peptide epitopes to enrich CMV-specific T cells. Sequencing took place on an Illumina HiSeq 1500. TCRdb reprocessed the public reads (quality trimming at Q25 with fastp, clone calling with MiXCR) and kept in-frame beta chains. Rows with a matching CDR3 protein are joined into one entry that keeps the most common DNA and genes. Within this sample are 300,000 to 400,000 distinct CDR3 sequences, with 25% of them counted one time only. Roughly 14% of the sample rests with the top ten. For these TCRs, the target antigens are not known. The sequences come from cultured PBMCs, collected from culture after CMV antigen stimulation. All receptors come from a human donor in good health (CMV status not recorded). Some clones in this sample may be carry-over from other donors' samples.

This clonotype has just a few counts. The V and J genes are TRBV19 and TRBJ1-1, with D possibly matching TRBD1 (5 bases). CDR3 size: 13 residues. CDR1 is LNHDA and CDR2 is SQIVND in the germline V gene (reference sequence). The V and J ends lost 3 bases and 3 bases respectively, with 8 bases between them. CDR3 loop: CASSIGGDTEAFF. The CDR3 coding sequence is TGTGCCAGTAGTATTGGAGGGGACACTGAAGCTTTCTTT.

This clonotype was observed a single time. The V gene is TRBV14, the J gene TRBJ2-1; 14 nucleotides agree with TRBD2. The V gene's germline CDR1 is SGHDN and CDR2 FVKESK. CDR3 length: 19 amino acids. V gave up 0 bases and J gave up 0 bases; unmatched junction bases: 4. The CDR3 region is CASSQEGLAGVYSYNEQFF. The CDR3 bases are TGTGCCAGCAGCCAAGAGGGACTAGCGGGAGTGTACTCCTACAATGAGCAGTTCTTC.

This clonotype was picked up many times. The rearrangement uses TRBV12-3 or TRBV12-4 and TRBJ2-3, with D possibly matching TRBD2 (5 bases). V was trimmed by 6 bases and J by 0 bases, leaving 13 bases between them. The CDR3 contains 15 residues. In DNA, the CDR3 is TGTGCCAGCAGGGCCGCCTCGGGGAGCACAGATACGCAGTATTTT. Translating it yields CASRAASGSTDTQYF.

This chain connects TRBV19 to TRBJ2-1, with D unclear. Trimming pared 3 bases from V and 8 bases from J, leaving 5 bases between. Germline V gives CDR1 LNHDA, CDR2 SQIVND (reference sequence). The CDR3 runs 11 residues. CDR3 sequence (DNA): TGTGCCAGTAGTATCCTCCATGAGCAGTTCTTC. It encodes CASSILHEQFF.

The chain combines TRBV27 with TRBJ2-5, with D perhaps TRBD1 (5 bases). Trimming took 3 bases from V and 3 from J, leaving 14 bases between them. The CDR3 contains 15 residues. Germline V gene data show CDR1 as MNHEY and CDR2 as SMNVEV (reference sequence). The CDR3 region has the DNA TGTGCCAGCAGTTTGGGGCATCCCTTGGAAGAGACCCAGTACTTC. It translates to CASSLGHPLEETQYF.

The V gene is TRBV6-2 or TRBV6-3, the J gene TRBJ2-1, with 10 bases matching TRBD2. This CDR3 comprises 17 residues. Trimming at V came to 5 bases and at J to 7 bases, leaving 14 bases not matched to a gene. Per the germline V gene, CDR1 is MNHEY and CDR2 is SVGEGT. CDR3 amino acids: CASSPSALAGDVNEQFF. The CDR3 nucleotides are TGTGCCAGCAGTCCCTCAGCCCTAGCGGGAGATGTAAATGAGCAGTTCTTC.

The chain uses TRBV28 and TRBJ1-1, with a tentative D call TRBD1 (5 bases). The CDR3 loop spans 14 amino acids. The V and J ends lost 6 bases and 4 bases respectively, with 15 bases between them. Germline lookup yields CDR1 MDHEN and CDR2 SYDVKM. The CDR3 reads CASSLGPRGTEAFF. The CDR3 DNA is TGTGCCAGCAGCTTGGGACCGAGGGGCACTGAAGCTTTCTTT.

The gene calls are TRBV4-3 and TRBJ1-4; TRBD1 agrees at 8 bases. CDR1 is LGHNA and CDR2 is YSLEER in the germline V gene. V lost 2 bases and J lost 7; bases outside the gene matches: 12. The CDR3 loop spans 17 amino acids. The CDR3 sequence is CASSQRSLRGRAEKLFF. DNA for the CDR3: TGCGCCAGCAGCCAAAGAAGTCTCAGGGGGCGCGCTGAAAAACTGTTTTTT.

The V and J genes are TRBV11-2 and TRBJ2-1; weak D call: TRBD2 (6 bases). The ends were cut back, 5 bases at V and 5 bases at J, with 16 bases in the middle. The CDR3 totals 15 residues. CDR1 SGHAT and CDR2 FQNNGV come from the germline V gene. The CDR3 sequence: CASSLRDWSDNEQFF. The CDR3 region has the DNA TGTGCCAGCAGCCTCCGGGACTGGTCTGACAATGAGCAGTTCTTC.

In its sample, this clonotype was seen many times. V usage is TRBV28 and J usage is TRBJ2-1, with TRBD2 matching over 11 bases. Germline assignment: CDR1 MDHEN and CDR2 SYDVKM. This CDR3 has 12 residues. V dropped 5 bases and J dropped 9; count of bases not matched to a gene: 0. The CDR3, as DNA: TGTGCCAGCAGTACTAGCGGGAGTGAGCAGTTCTTC. Its translation is CASSTSGSEQFF. Drawing the rest from reference TRBV28 and TRBJ2-1, the complete variable domain is DVKVTQSSRYLVKRTGEKVFLECVQDMDHENMFWYRQDPGLGLRLIYFSYDVKMKEKGDIPEGYSVSREKKERFSLILESASTNQTSMYLCASSTSGSEQFFGPGTRLTVL.

This clonotype appeared many times. The rearrangement links TRBV7-2 to TRBJ2-2; D is unresolved. V lost 1 base and J lost 7, with 4 bases in between. The germline CDR1 and CDR2 sequences are SGHTA and FQGNSA. CDR3 length: 12 amino acids. The CDR3 coding sequence is TGTGCCAGCAGCTTAGTTAACGGGGAGCTGTTTTTT. Its protein is CASSLVNGELFF.

This rearrangement joins TRBV7-9 to TRBJ2-1; 10 bases match TRBD1. With 5 bases clipped from V and 5 bases from J, the junction kept 3 bases outside the gene matches. The germline V gene encodes CDR1 SEHNR and CDR2 FQNEAQ (reference sequence). The CDR3 is 14 amino acids. The CDR3 region is CASSRTGGNNEQFF. The CDR3 DNA is TGTGCCAGCAGCAGGACAGGGGGAAACAATGAGCAGTTCTTC. Using reference TRBV7-9 and TRBJ2-1 for the parts outside the CDR3, the full variable domain is DTGVSQNPRHKITKRGQNVTFRCDPISEHNRLYWYRQTLGQGPEFLTYFQNEAQLEKSRLLSDRFSAERPKGSFSTLEIQRTEQGDSAMYLCASSRTGGNNEQFFGPGTRLTVL.

The J gene is TRBJ2-3, the V gene TRBV12-3 or TRBV12-4; D is ambiguous. The germline V and J ends were trimmed by 8 bases and 0 bases, with 12 bases remaining between them. The CDR3 loop spans 14 amino acids. The CDR3 DNA reads TGTGCCAGCGGCCTTACTCTTAGCACAGATACGCAGTATTTT. This encodes CASGLTLSTDTQYF.

The V call is TRBV5-1, the J call TRBJ2-1, with 11 bases aligning to TRBD2. The germline CDR1 and CDR2 sequences are SGHRS and YFSETQ. V was pared by 3 bases and J by 4 bases, with 3 bases of the junction left unmatched. The CDR3 contains 15 residues. CDR3 nucleotide sequence: TGCGCCAGCAGCTCACTAGCGGGAGAGTACAATGAGCAGTTCTTC. Protein: CASSSLAGEYNEQFF.

The V and J genes are TRBV4-2 and TRBJ2-1, with no clear D. V was clipped by 3 bases and J by 6 bases, with 6 bases between them. CDR3 length equals 12 residues. Germline V gene data show CDR1 as LGHNA and CDR2 as YNFKEQ. The CDR3 protein is CASSHSSNEQFF. Here the CDR3 DNA reads TGTGCCAGCAGCCACAGTTCCAATGAGCAGTTCTTC.

The chain joins TRBV7-2 to TRBJ1-2, with a weak D call TRBD1 (5 bases). V was trimmed by 5 bases and J by 10 bases, leaving 14 bases between them. The CDR3 consists of 12 residues. Germline V gene lookup returns CDR1 SGHTA and CDR2 FQGNSA. In nucleotides, the CDR3 is TGTGCCAGCAGCCCCCCCCCGGGACCCTACACCTTC. As protein: CASSPPPGPYTF.

This clonotype was counted at least ten times. The V gene is TRBV7-2, the J gene TRBJ2-7; D may be TRBD1 (5 bases). The germline V gene has CDR1 SGHTA and CDR2 FQGNSA. The CDR3 is 14 amino acids. V lost 5 bases to trimming and J lost 5 bases, with 16 bases between them. CDR3 residues: CASSPTGLFHEQYV. The CDR3 nucleotides are TGTGCCAGCAGCCCAACAGGCCTTTTTCACGAGCAGTACGTC.

This clonotype was detected only a few times. The V and J genes are TRBV5-4 and TRBJ2-7, with a tentative D call TRBD2 (6 bases). The CDR3 length is 14 residues. Trimming removed 1 base at V and 0 bases at J, with 8 bases between. Germline values: CDR1 SGHNT, CDR2 YYREEE (reference sequence). The CDR3 DNA follows: TGTGCCAGCAGCTTGCCCGGGAGCTCCTACGAGCAGTACTTC. Protein: CASSLPGSSYEQYF. The full variable domain, with the rest looked up from reference TRBV5-4 and TRBJ2-7, is ETGVTQSPTHLIKTRGQQVTLRCSSQSGHNTVSWYQQALGQGPQFIFQYYREEENGRGNFPPRFSGLQFPNYSSELNVNALELDDSALYLCASSLPGSSYEQYFGPGTRLTVT.

As regards this clonotype: This could be a read error, since a much larger clone is one nucleotide away. The chain has TRBV7-2 and TRBJ2-3; the D gene is possibly TRBD2 (5 bases). Trimming pared 1 base from V and 7 bases from J, leaving 18 bases between. The CDR3 consists of 16 residues. Per the germline V gene, CDR1 is SGHTA and CDR2 is FQGNSA. The CDR3 reads CASSLVRAEGQNTQYF. The CDR3 nucleotides read TGTGCCAGCAGCTTAGTCAGAGCGGAAGGGCAAAATACGCAGTATTTT.

This clonotype was observed many times. As DNA, the CDR3 is TGCGCCAGCAGCCCTCGGACAGGTTTGACAGATACGCAGTATTTT. This gives the protein CASSPRTGLTDTQYF. The chain combines TRBV4-3 with TRBJ2-3; TRBD1 matches at 7 bases. The germline gives CDR1 LGHNA, CDR2 YSLEER. With V trimmed by 4 bases and J by 3 bases, 7 bases remained unmatched. The CDR3 length is 15 residues.

The sample holds many counts of this clonotype. J is TRBJ1-1 and V is TRBV9; possibly TRBD1 for D (6 bases). V was trimmed by 4 bases and J by 6 bases, leaving 22 bases between them. This CDR3 contains 16 residues. Germline V gene sequence: CDR1 SGDLS, CDR2 YYNGEE. For the CDR3, the DNA is TGTGCCAGCAGCCGACAGAACAGGGAATTGGGACCTGAAGCTTTCTTT. Protein product: CASSRQNRELGPEAFF.

This clonotype has only a few counts. The chain uses TRBV19 and TRBJ2-7; tentatively, D is TRBD2 (6 bases). In germline, CDR1 is LNHDA, CDR2 SQIVND (reference sequence). V shed 4 bases and J shed 5 bases, with 12 bases lying between them. The CDR3 runs 13 residues. This chain's CDR3 is CASSTLASHEQYF. The CDR3 DNA sequence: TGTGCCAGTAGTACGCTAGCGAGCCACGAGCAGTACTTC.

The rearrangement uses TRBV29-1 and TRBJ2-7; D tentatively fits TRBD1 or TRBD2 (5 bases each). V was trimmed by 1 base and J by 3 bases, leaving 13 bases between them. Germline CDR1 reads SQVTM; CDR2 reads ANQGSEA. The CDR3 length is 14 residues. CDR3 amino acids: CSVEGRDRYYEQYF. CDR3 nucleotide sequence: TGCAGCGTTGAAGGTCGGGACCGATACTACGAGCAGTACTTC.

The count of this clonotype is one. The chain is built from TRBV12-3 or TRBV12-4 and TRBJ1-3; D is uncertain. V dropped 8 bases and J dropped 4 bases, with 15 bases sitting between them. There are 14 residues in the CDR3. The DNA of the CDR3 is TGTGCCAGCCTCGGGAGTAGGTCGGGAAACACCATATATTTT. Translating gives CASLGSRSGNTIYF.

The table lists this clonotype with a few counts. Sequence at one end of the junction differs from germline and may be a read error. The chain couples TRBV5-3 to TRBJ1-4; 7 nucleotides agree with TRBD1. TRBV5-3 is an open reading frame, and its role is uncertain. The CDR3 sequence is 16 residues long. The DNA of the CDR3 is TGTGCCAGCAGCTTGGAGAGTGGGACAGTCTTAGAAAAACTGTTTTTT. This translates into CASSLESGTVLEKLFF.

The table lists this clonotype with a few counts. The gene calls are TRBV7-2 and TRBJ2-7, with D possibly TRBD2 on 6 matching bases. Trimming stripped 2 bases from V and 3 bases from J, with 11 bases between. The germline V gene has CDR1 SGHTA and CDR2 FQGNSA. The CDR3 has 14 residues. The CDR3 DNA reads as TGTGCCAGCAGCTTATCCACCGGGAGCTACGAGCAGTACTTC. The encoded protein is CASSLSTGSYEQYF.

The V gene is TRBV6-2 or TRBV6-3, the J gene TRBJ2-5, with 10 bases that match TRBD2. The junction had 7 bases not matched to a gene; V was cut back by 4 bases and J by 5 bases. The CDR3 extends over 15 amino acids. Germline lookup yields CDR1 MNHEY and CDR2 SVGEGT. The CDR3 reads CASSSGLARGETQYF. CDR3 in DNA: TGTGCCAGCAGTTCGGGACTAGCGAGAGGCGAGACCCAGTACTTC.

V usage is TRBV20-1 and J usage is TRBJ2-3; D is possibly TRBD2 (5 bases). The V gene's germline CDR1 is DFQATT and CDR2 SNEGSKA (reference sequence). This CDR3 has 14 amino acids. Trimming cost V 3 bases and J 1 base, with 11 bases left between them. CDR3 region: CSARSLAGTDTQYF. CDR3 bases: TGCAGTGCTAGGAGTCTAGCCGGCACAGATACGCAGTATTTT.

This clonotype was observed a handful of times. The genes are TRBV20-1 and TRBJ2-7; weak D call: TRBD2 (5 bases). This CDR3 is 12 amino acids long. Germline V CDR1 and CDR2: DFQATT, SNEGSKA (reference sequence). Trimming shortened V by 7 bases and J by 1 base, and 11 bases separated the two germline ends. CDR3 in amino acids: CSVEGVSYEQYF. CDR3 nucleotides: TGCAGTGTTGAGGGAGTATCCTACGAGCAGTACTTC.

The chain has TRBV4-2 and TRBJ2-7; 7 bases map to TRBD1. The CDR3 loop spans 19 amino acids. CDR1 is LGHNA, CDR2 YNFKEQ, per germline. V lost 6 bases, J lost 6 bases, and 26 bases stayed unmatched. In DNA form, the CDR3 reads TGTGCCAGCAGTCCCAACTTAATTGACAGGGCCAATCCTCCGGGCGAGCAGTACTTC. Translating gives CASSPNLIDRANPPGEQYF.

The V call is TRBV2, the J call TRBJ2-5; 7 bases fit TRBD1. V was clipped by 7 bases and J by 1 base; unmatched bases: 6. The CDR3 has 14 amino acids. The germline CDR1 and CDR2 sequences are SNHLY and FYNNEI. CDR3 in DNA: TGTGCCAGCATTGAGGCAGGGGGCCAAGAGACCCAGTACTTC. Its protein product is CASIEAGGQETQYF.